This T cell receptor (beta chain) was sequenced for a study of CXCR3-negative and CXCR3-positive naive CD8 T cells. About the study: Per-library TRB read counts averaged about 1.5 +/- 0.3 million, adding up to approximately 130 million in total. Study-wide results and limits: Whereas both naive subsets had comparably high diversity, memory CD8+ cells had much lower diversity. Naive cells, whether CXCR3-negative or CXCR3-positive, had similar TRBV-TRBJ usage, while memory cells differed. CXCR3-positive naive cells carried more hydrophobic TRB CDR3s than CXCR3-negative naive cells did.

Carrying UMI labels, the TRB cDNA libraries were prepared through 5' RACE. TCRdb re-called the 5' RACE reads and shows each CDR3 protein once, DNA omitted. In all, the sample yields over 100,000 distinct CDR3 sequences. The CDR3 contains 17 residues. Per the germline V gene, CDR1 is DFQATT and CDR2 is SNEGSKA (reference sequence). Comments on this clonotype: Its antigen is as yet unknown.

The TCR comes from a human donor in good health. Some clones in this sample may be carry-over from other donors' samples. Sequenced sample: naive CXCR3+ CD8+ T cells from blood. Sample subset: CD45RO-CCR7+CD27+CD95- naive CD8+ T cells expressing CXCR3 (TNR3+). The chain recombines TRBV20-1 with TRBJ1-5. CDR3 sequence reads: CGFPGLRALYSNQPQHF.